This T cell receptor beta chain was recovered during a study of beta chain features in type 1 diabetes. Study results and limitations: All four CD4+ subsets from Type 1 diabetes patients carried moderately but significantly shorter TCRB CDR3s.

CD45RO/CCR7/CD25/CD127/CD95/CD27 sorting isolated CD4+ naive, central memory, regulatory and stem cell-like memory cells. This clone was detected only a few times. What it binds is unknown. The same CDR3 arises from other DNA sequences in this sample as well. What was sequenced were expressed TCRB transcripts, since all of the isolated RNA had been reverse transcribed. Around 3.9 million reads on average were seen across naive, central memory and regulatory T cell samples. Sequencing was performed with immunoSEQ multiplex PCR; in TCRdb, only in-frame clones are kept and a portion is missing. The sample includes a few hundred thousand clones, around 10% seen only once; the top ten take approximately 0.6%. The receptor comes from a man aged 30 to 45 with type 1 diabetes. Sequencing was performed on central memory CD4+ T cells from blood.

The CDR3 here is CASSPPGQGAYEQYF. As DNA, the CDR3 is TGTGCCAGCTCACCACCGGGACAGGGTGCGTACGAGCAGTACTTC. The chain carries TRBV18 and TRBJ2-7; 9 nucleotides match TRBD1. Germline assignment: CDR1 KGHSH and CDR2 LQKENI. The CDR3 is made up of 15 amino acids. The trim removed 0 bases at V and 4 bases at J, leaving 4 bases unmatched.